A selection of T cell receptor beta chains follows, all from one sample in a study of identical twins. TCRdb reanalysed the 5' RACE reads using MiXCR and keeps one entry per CDR3 protein. The table includes 300,000 to 400,000 distinct CDR3 sequences, roughly 12% detected once. The same data also contributed to another study, on yellow fever vaccine responses in identical twins.

The sample taken for sequencing was CD8+ T cells sorted from blood. Receptors were obtained from a woman aged 18-35 years in good health. CDR3s include the opening cysteine and the closing phenylalanine or tryptophan.

J gene: TRBJ2-3
V gene: TRBV27
CDR3 protein: CASSLQWDVDTQYF

J gene: TRBJ2-1
V gene: TRBV20-1
CDR3 protein: CSANPYRLNEQFF

J gene: TRBJ2-7
V gene: TRBV14
CDR3 protein: CASSRTGRANEQYF

J gene: TRBJ2-2
V gene: TRBV29-1
CDR3 protein: CSVEERAGARITGELFF

J gene: TRBJ2-1
V gene: TRBV24-1
CDR3 protein: CATSGDYSYNEQFF

J gene: TRBJ1-2
V gene: TRBV5-5
CDR3 protein: CASSLEDGGRKNYGYTF

J gene: TRBJ2-1
V gene: TRBV20-1
CDR3 protein: CSARSRLAGGVYNEQFF

J gene: TRBJ1-1
V gene: TRBV6-2/TRBV6-3
CDR3 protein: CASSYPLDTEAFF

J gene: TRBJ2-5
V gene: TRBV6-2/TRBV6-3
CDR3 protein: CASSYTRGLAGQETQYF

J gene: TRBJ2-1
V gene: TRBV5-1
CDR3 protein: CASRNPGQGLEQFF

J gene: TRBJ2-5
V gene: TRBV11-2
CDR3 protein: CASSLDGTSETQYF

J gene: TRBJ1-1
V gene: TRBV5-6
CDR3 protein: CASSAGQLLNTEAFF

J gene: TRBJ2-3
V gene: TRBV5-6
CDR3 protein: CASSGTSGTDTQYF

J gene: TRBJ2-7
V gene: TRBV5-1
CDR3 protein: CASSLGLVYEQYF

J gene: TRBJ2-1
V gene: TRBV14
CDR3 protein: CASSPGVAGGLDTYNEQFF

J gene: TRBJ2-7
V gene: TRBV7-9
CDR3 protein: CASSLGNPGEQYF

J gene: TRBJ2-3
V gene: TRBV11-2
CDR3 protein: CASSLTWRGGGTDTQYF

J gene: TRBJ1-2
V gene: TRBV29-1
CDR3 protein: CSVDSGQTWDGYTF

J gene: TRBJ2-1
V gene: TRBV2
CDR3 protein: CASSEPFRTSGGINEQFF

J gene: TRBJ2-1
V gene: TRBV12-3/TRBV12-4
CDR3 protein: CASSFGQINEQFF

J gene: TRBJ2-7
V gene: TRBV27
CDR3 protein: CASSFRSVGADEQYF

J gene: TRBJ2-2
V gene: TRBV13
CDR3 protein: CASSVTGPGELFF

J gene: TRBJ2-7
V gene: TRBV4-1
CDR3 protein: CASSQDSGRAGEQYF